This is a list of T cell receptor beta chains from one sample in a study of blood T cell repertoires in COVID-19. Produced via immunoSEQ multiplex PCR; TCRdb's table is partial and in-frame only. The sample has about 240,000 clones; around four fifths are singletons. The specimen sequenced was peripheral blood. Receptors were obtained from a woman aged 60-75 years with active or convalescent COVID-19. The CDR3 runs from the conserved cysteine through the conserved F or W. The order of the fields is D gene, J gene, clone size, V gene, CDR3 protein, CDR3 DNA. The D gene is left open where the match is weak. Rows may omit the clone size; those that give it use once, few, many or a size class.

-,TRBJ2-1,-,TRBV7-6,CASSLGTGDSYNEQFF,TGTGCCAGCAGCTTAGGGACGGGGGACTCCTACAATGAGCAGTTCTTC
TRBD1,TRBJ1-1,-,TRBV29-1,CSVEDRGQGNTEAFF,TGCAGCGTTGAAGATCGTGGACAGGGAAACACTGAAGCTTTCTTT
-,TRBJ1-2,-,TRBV12-2,CASKNRGGYTF,TGTGCAAGTAAAAACAGGGGGGGCTACACCTTC
-,TRBJ2-5,once,TRBV29-1,CSVAPHLRPEETQYF,TGCAGCGTTGCACCCCATCTCCGGCCGGAGGAGACCCAGTACTTC
TRBD2,TRBJ2-3,-,TRBV3-1/TRBV3-2,CASSPSRSGAYTDTQYF,TGTGCCAGCAGCCCTAGCCGAAGCGGGGCTTACACAGATACGCAGTATTTT
-,TRBJ1-4,-,TRBV6-6,CASRSQGLGEKLFF,TGTGCCAGCAGGTCACAGGGTTTGGGTGAAAAACTGTTTTTT
-,TRBJ2-2,-,TRBV9,CASSVGSDPNTGELFF,TGTGCCAGCAGCGTAGGGAGCGACCCGAACACCGGGGAGCTGTTTTTT
-,TRBJ1-1,-,TRBV3-1/TRBV3-2,CASSQGGGAPEAFF,TGTGCCAGCAGCCAAGGTGGGGGGGCCCCTGAAGCTTTCTTT
-,TRBJ2-1,-,TRBV5-1,CASSHGRQSVNEQFF,TGCGCCAGCAGCCATGGACGACAGTCGGTTAATGAGCAGTTCTTC
TRBD2,TRBJ2-3,-,TRBV6-5,CASSPRLARGDTQYF,TGTGCCAGCAGCCCCCGACTAGCCCGTGGAGATACGCAGTATTTT
TRBD1,TRBJ2-1,-,TRBV11-3,CASSARDSNEQFF,TGTGCCAGCAGCGCCAGGGACAGCAATGAGCAGTTCTTC
-,TRBJ1-4,-,TRBV19,CASRQQGATNEKLFF,TGTGCCAGTAGGCAACAGGGTGCAACTAATGAAAAACTGTTTTTT
-,TRBJ2-3,-,TRBV13,CASRLTGPGTQYF,TGTGCCAGCAGACTAACAGGGCCAGGTACGCAGTATTTT
TRBD2,TRBJ2-5,once,TRBV7-2,CASRRGSGRETQYF,TGTGCCAGCAGACGCGGGAGCGGTCGAGAGACCCAGTACTTC
TRBD1,TRBJ2-1,-,TRBV27,CASSPGTVSYNEQFF,TGTGCCAGCAGTCCTGGGACAGTCTCCTACAATGAGCAGTTCTTC
TRBD1,TRBJ2-7,-,TRBV6-5,CASSMTGSRNEQYF,TGTGCCAGCAGCATGACAGGGAGTCGGAACGAGCAGTACTTC
-,TRBJ1-5,-,TRBV2,CASGTLNQPQHF,TGTGCCAGCGGGACATTAAATCAGCCCCAGCATTTT
TRBD2,TRBJ2-3,-,TRBV30,CAWSGLAGIDTQYF,TGTGCCTGGAGTGGCCTAGCGGGAATAGATACGCAGTATTTT
TRBD1,TRBJ2-5,once,TRBV16,CASSQSDRVGTQYF,TGTGCCAGCAGCCAATCCGACAGGGTAGGGACCCAGTACTTC
TRBD1,TRBJ1-2,once,TRBV11-2,CASSGDRELGGYTF,TGTGCCAGCAGCGGGGACAGGGAGTTGGGCGGCTACACCTTC
-,TRBJ1-1,-,TRBV3-1/TRBV3-2,CASSQDPGRSEAFF,TGTGCCAGCAGCCAAGACCCAGGGAGGTCAGAAGCTTTCTTT
-,TRBJ2-1,once,TRBV6-5,CASTHTGDSYNEQFF,TGTGCCAGCACCCACACAGGTGACTCCTACAATGAGCAGTTCTTC
TRBD1,TRBJ2-2,-,TRBV7-3,CASSAGTGDTGELFF,TGTGCCAGCAGCGCCGGGACAGGGGACACCGGGGAGCTGTTTTTT
-,TRBJ2-3,-,TRBV6-5,CASRGSRGTDTQYF,TGTGCCAGCAGGGGGTCCAGGGGCACAGATACGCAGTATTTT
-,TRBJ2-1,-,TRBV6-4,CASSDFSNEQFF,TGTGCCAGCAGTGACTTCAGCAATGAGCAGTTCTTC
TRBD2,TRBJ2-5,-,TRBV7-2,CASSRGLARGETQYF,TGTGCCAGCAGCAGGGGACTAGCCCGCGGGGAGACCCAGTACTTC
TRBD1,TRBJ1-1,-,TRBV7-8,CASSLERSGQGASEAFF,TGTGCCAGCAGCTTAGAAAGATCCGGACAGGGGGCCTCTGAAGCTTTCTTT
TRBD1,TRBJ2-3,-,TRBV5-1,CASSPGQGEVDTQYF,TGCGCCAGCAGCCCGGGACAGGGGGAAGTAGATACGCAGTATTTT